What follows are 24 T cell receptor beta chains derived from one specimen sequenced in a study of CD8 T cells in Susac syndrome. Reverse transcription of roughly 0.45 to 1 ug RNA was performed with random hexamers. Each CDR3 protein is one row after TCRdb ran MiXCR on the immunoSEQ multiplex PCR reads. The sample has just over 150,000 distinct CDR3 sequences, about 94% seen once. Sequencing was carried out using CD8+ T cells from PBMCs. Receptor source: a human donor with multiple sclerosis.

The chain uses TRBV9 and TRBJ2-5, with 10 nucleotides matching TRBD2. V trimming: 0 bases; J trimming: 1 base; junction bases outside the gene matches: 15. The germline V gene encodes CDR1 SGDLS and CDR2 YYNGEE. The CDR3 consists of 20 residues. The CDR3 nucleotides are TGTGCCAGCAGCGTAGGTCAAAGGCTAGCGGGGGACCACCTCCAAGAGACCCAGTACTTC. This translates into CASSVGQRLAGDHLQETQYF.

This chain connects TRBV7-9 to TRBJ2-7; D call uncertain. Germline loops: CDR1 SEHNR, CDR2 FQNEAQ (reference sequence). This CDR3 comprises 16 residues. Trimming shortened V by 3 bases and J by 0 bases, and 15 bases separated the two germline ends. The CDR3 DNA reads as TGTGCCAGCAGCTTCGGGCCTCTGAGAGCCTCCTACGAGCAGTACTTC. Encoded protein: CASSFGPLRASYEQYF.

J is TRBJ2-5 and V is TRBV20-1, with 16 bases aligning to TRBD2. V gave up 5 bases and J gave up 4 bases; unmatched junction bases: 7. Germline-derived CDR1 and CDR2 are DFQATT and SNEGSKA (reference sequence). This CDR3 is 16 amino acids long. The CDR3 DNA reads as TGCAGTGCTTGGGGACTAGCGGGGGGGCATGGAGAGACCCAGTACTTC. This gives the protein CSAWGLAGGHGETQYF.

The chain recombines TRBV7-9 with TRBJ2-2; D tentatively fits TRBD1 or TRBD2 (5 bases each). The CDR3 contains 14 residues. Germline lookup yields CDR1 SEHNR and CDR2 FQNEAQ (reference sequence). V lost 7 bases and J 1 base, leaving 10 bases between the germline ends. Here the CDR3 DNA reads TGTGCCAGCACACCGAGGGGGAACACCGGGGAGCTGTTTTTT. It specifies CASTPRGNTGELFF.

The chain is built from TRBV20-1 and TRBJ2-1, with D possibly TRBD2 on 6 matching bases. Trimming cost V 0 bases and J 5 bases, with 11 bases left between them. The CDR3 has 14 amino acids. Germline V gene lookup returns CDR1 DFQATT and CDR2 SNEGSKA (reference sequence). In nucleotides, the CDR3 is TGCAGTGCTAGAGACCCGGGACTGCACAATGAGCAGTTCTTC. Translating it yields CSARDPGLHNEQFF.

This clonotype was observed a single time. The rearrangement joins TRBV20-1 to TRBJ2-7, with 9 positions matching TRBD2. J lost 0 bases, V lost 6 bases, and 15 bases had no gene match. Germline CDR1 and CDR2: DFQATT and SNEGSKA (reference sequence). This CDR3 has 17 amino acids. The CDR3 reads CSAGGGLARESSYEQYF. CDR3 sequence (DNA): TGCAGTGCCGGCGGAGGACTAGCGCGTGAAAGCTCCTACGAGCAGTACTTC.

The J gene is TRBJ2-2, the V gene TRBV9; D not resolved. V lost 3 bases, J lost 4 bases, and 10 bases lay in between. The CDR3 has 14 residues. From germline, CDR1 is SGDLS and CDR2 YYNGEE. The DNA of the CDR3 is TGTGCCAGCAGCGCACCGTTTTCCACCGGGGAGCTGTTTTTT. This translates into CASSAPFSTGELFF.

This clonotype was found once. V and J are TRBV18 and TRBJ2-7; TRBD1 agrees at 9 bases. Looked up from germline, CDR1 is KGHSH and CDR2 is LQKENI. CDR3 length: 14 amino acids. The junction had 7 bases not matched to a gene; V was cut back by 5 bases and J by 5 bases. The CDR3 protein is CASSEGTGSHEQYF. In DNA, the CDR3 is TGTGCCAGCTCAGAGGGGACAGGGAGTCACGAGCAGTACTTC. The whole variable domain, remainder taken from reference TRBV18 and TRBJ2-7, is NAGVMQNPRHLVRRRGQEARLRCSPMKGHSHVYWYRQLPEEGLKFMVYLQKENIIDESGMPKERFSAEFPKEGPSILRIQQVVRGDSAAYFCASSEGTGSHEQYFGPGTRLTVT.

The CDR3: CASSGDPWSPLHF. CDR3 in DNA: TGTGCCAGCAGCGGGGACCCGTGGTCACCCCTCCACTTT. The chain links TRBV6-2 or TRBV6-3 to TRBJ1-6; TRBD1 might be the D (5 bases). The V end was cut by 6 bases, the J end by 10 bases, with 13 bases between. Germline V gene data show CDR1 as MNHEY and CDR2 as SVGEGT. The CDR3 length is 13 residues.

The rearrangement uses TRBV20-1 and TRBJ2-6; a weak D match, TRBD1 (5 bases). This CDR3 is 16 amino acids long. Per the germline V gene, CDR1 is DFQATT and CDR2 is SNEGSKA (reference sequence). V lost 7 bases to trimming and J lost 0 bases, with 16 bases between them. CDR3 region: CSVRTAGASGANVLTF. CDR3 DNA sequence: TGCAGTGTCCGGACGGCTGGGGCCTCTGGGGCCAACGTCCTGACTTTC.

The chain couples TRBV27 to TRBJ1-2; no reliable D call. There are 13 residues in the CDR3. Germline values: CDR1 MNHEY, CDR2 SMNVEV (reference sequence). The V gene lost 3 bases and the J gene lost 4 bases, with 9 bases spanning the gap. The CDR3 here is CASSLKRGYGYTF. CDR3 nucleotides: TGTGCCAGCAGTTTGAAAAGAGGCTATGGCTACACCTTC.

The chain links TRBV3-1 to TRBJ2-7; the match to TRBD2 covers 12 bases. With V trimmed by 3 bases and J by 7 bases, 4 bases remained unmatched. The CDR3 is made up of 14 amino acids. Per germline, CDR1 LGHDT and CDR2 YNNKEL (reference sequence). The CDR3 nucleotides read TGTGCCAGCAGCCATGGACTAGCGGGGCGGGAGCAGTACTTC. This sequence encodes CASSHGLAGREQYF.

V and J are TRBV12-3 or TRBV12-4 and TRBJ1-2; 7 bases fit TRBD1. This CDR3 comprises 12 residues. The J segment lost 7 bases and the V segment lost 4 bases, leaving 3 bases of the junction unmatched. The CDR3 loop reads CASSWTGGGYTF. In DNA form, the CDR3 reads TGTGCCAGCAGTTGGACAGGCGGTGGCTACACCTTC.

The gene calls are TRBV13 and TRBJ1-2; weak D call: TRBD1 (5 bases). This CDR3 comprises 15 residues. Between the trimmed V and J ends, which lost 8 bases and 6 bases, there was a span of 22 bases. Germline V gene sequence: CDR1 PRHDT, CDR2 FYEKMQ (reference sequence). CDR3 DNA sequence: TGTGCCAGCGGCCTGACAGAATCCCCGTTAAATGGCTACACCTTC. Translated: CASGLTESPLNGYTF.

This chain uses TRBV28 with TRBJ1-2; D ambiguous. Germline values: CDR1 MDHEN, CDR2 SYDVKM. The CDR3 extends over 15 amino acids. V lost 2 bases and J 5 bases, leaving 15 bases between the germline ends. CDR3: CASSLSRTELYGYTF. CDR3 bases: TGTGCCAGCAGTTTAAGTCGGACGGAACTTTATGGCTACACCTTC.

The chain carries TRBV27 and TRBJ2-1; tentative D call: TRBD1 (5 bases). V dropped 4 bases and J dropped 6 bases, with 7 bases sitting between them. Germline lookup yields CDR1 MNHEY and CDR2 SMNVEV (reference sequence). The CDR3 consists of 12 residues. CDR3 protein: CASSSRGNEQFF. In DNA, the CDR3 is TGTGCCAGCAGTTCAAGGGGCAATGAGCAGTTCTTC.

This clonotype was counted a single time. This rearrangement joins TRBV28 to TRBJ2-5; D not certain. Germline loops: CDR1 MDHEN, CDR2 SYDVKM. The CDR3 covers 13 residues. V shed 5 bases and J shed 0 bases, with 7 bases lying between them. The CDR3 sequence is CASSDRDQETQYF. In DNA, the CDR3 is TGTGCCAGCAGTGATCGGGACCAAGAGACCCAGTACTTC.

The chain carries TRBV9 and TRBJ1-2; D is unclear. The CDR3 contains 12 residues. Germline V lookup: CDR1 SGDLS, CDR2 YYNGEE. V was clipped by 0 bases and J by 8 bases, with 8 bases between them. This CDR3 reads CASSVASRGYTF. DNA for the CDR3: TGTGCCAGCAGCGTAGCTTCCAGGGGCTACACCTTC.

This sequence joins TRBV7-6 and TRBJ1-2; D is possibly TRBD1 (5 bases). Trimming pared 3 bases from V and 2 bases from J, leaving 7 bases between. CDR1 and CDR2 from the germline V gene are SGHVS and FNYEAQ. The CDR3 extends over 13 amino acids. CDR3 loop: CASSLTENYGYTF. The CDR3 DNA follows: TGTGCCAGCAGCTTGACAGAGAACTATGGCTACACCTTC.

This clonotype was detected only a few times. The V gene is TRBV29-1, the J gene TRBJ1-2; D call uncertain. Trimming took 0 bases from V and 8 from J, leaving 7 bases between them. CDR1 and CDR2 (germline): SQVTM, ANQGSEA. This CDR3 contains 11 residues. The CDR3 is CSVEDRLGYTF. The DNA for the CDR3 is TGCAGCGTTGAAGATCGGTTGGGCTACACCTTC.

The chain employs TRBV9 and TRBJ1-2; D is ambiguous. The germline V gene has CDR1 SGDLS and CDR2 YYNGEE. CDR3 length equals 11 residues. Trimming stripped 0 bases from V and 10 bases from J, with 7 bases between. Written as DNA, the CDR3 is TGTGCCAGCAGCGTAGGTAGGACCTACACCTTC. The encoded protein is CASSVGRTYTF. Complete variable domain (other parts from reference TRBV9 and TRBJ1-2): DSGVTQTPKHLITATGQRVTLRCSPRSGDLSVYWYQQSLDQGLQFLIQYYNGEERAKGNILERFSAQQFPDLHSELNLSSLELGDSALYFCASSVGRTYTFGSGTRLTVV.

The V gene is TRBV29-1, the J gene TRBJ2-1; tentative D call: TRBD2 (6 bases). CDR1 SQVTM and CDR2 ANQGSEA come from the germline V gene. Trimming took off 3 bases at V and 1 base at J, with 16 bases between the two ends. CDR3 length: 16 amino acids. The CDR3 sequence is CSVDDLAGLSYNEQFF. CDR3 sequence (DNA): TGCAGCGTTGACGATCTCGCGGGGCTTTCCTACAATGAGCAGTTCTTC.

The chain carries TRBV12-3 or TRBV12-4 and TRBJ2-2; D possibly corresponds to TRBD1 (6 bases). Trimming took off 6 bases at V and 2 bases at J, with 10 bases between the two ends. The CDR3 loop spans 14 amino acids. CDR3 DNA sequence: TGTGCCAGCAGCTGGACAGAAAACACCGGGGAGCTGTTTTTT. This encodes CASSWTENTGELFF.

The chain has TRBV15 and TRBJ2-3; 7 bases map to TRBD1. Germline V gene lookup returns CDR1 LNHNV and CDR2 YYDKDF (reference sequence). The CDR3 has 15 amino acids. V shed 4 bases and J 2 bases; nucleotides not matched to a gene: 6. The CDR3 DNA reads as TGTGCCACCAGCACCTCCAGGGGGATCACAGATACGCAGTATTTT. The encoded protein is CATSTSRGITDTQYF.